These 10 T cell receptor beta chains were all obtained from the same sample, sequenced in a study of T cell responses to AZD1222 COVID-19 vaccine. Sequencing used immunoSEQ multiplex PCR; TCRdb keeps in-frame clones, though not all of them. The data contain 100,000 or so clones, about 90% of them seen just once; the ten biggest clones take up about 17%. The sample was peripheral blood, taken on day 0 of AZD1222 vaccination. These receptors all come from an adult in good health.

This rearrangement joins TRBV12-3 or TRBV12-4 to TRBJ1-1; D is ambiguous. This CDR3 contains 13 residues. The V end was cut by 2 bases, the J end by 2 bases, with 6 bases between. CDR3: CASSLQENTEAFF. CDR3 nucleotide sequence: TGTGCCAGCAGTTTACAGGAAAACACTGAAGCTTTCTTT.

The V call is TRBV9, the J call TRBJ1-2; D gene uncertain. Trimming removed 0 bases from V and 3 bases from J, with 6 bases in between. The CDR3 has 13 residues. The germline gives CDR1 SGDLS, CDR2 YYNGEE. The CDR3 loop reads CASSVGADYGYTF. CDR3 DNA sequence: TGTGCCAGCAGCGTAGGGGCAGACTATGGCTACACCTTC.

The chain is built from TRBV25-1 and TRBJ1-1, with TRBD1 matching over 7 bases. The CDR3 extends over 16 amino acids. V shed 0 bases and J 5 bases; nucleotides not matched to a gene: 9. Germline CDR1 and CDR2: MGHDK and SYGVNS. The CDR3 DNA is TGTGCCAGCAGTGAATACGGGACAGCCGATGAAACTGAAGCTTTCTTT. Residues: CASSEYGTADETEAFF.

The V gene is TRBV2, the J gene TRBJ2-7; TRBD1 aligns across 8 bases. The CDR3 loop spans 15 amino acids. Trimming took 7 bases from V and 7 from J; bases not matched to a gene: 15. Per the germline V gene, CDR1 is SNHLY and CDR2 is FYNNEI. The DNA for the CDR3 is TGTGCCAGCAACTTTAGGACAGGGAGGACAGAAGAGCAGTACTTC. It specifies CASNFRTGRTEEQYF. Drawing the rest from reference TRBV2 and TRBJ2-7, the complete variable domain is EPEVTQTPSHQVTQMGQEVILRCVPISNHLYFYWYRQILGQKVEFLVSFYNNEISEKSEIFDDQFSVERPDGSNFTLKIRSTKLEDSAMYFCASNFRTGRTEEQYFGPGTRLTVT.

The rearrangement uses TRBV7-9 and TRBJ1-1; perhaps TRBD1 as D (5 bases). V was shortened by 4 bases and J by 4 bases, with 13 bases between the two germline ends. Germline V CDR1 and CDR2: SEHNR, FQNEAQ (reference sequence). This CDR3 is built from 14 residues. The CDR3 coding sequence is TGTGCCAGCAGCTCGGGACGGAGGGGCACTGAAGCTTTCTTT. This sequence encodes CASSSGRRGTEAFF.

The chain recombines TRBV3-1 (or the pseudogene TRBV3-2) with TRBJ1-2; D remains unclear. Trimming pared 0 bases from V and 4 bases from J, leaving 12 bases between. The germline V gene encodes CDR1 LGHDT and CDR2 YNNKEL (reference sequence). The CDR3 extends over 15 amino acids. In DNA form, the CDR3 reads TGTGCCAGCAGCCAAGATATTTCAGGCGTCTATGGCTACACCTTC. Translated, it gives CASSQDISGVYGYTF.

V gene TRBV5-4 combines with J gene TRBJ2-1; the match to TRBD2 covers 8 bases. Unmatched junction bases numbered 14, after V lost 3 bases and J lost 6 bases. CDR1 SGHNT and CDR2 YYREEE come from the germline V gene (reference sequence). The CDR3 is 17 amino acids. This CDR3 reads CASSSASQRTSSNEQFF. Written as DNA, the CDR3 is TGTGCCAGCAGCTCCGCATCACAGAGGACTAGCTCCAATGAGCAGTTCTTC.

This sequence joins TRBV10-2 and TRBJ2-3; 11 bases map to TRBD2. This CDR3 contains 17 residues. Trimming at V came to 2 bases and at J to 3 bases, leaving 7 bases not matched to a gene. The germline V gene has CDR1 WSHSY and CDR2 SAAADI. DNA of the CDR3: TGCGCCAGCAGTGAGCCTCTAGCGGGAGGAAAGACAGATACGCAGTATTTT. Translated, it gives CASSEPLAGGKTDTQYF.

The chain combines TRBV27 with TRBJ2-7; no firm D call. Germline CDR1 reads MNHEY; CDR2 reads SMNVEV (reference sequence). The CDR3 has 12 amino acids. Trimming cost V 4 bases and J 1 base, with 5 bases left between them. The CDR3 is CASSSRSYEQYF. The CDR3 DNA is TGTGCCAGCAGTTCCAGGTCCTACGAGCAGTACTTC.

V is TRBV27 and J is TRBJ1-1, with 8 nucleotides matching TRBD1. Per the germline V gene, CDR1 is MNHEY and CDR2 is SMNVEV (reference sequence). V shed 0 bases, J shed 4 bases, and the junction held 4 bases outside the gene matches. The CDR3 length is 15 residues. The CDR3 coding sequence is TGTGCCAGCAGTTTATCCCAGGGGGCTGGCACTGAAGCTTTCTTT. It codes for CASSLSQGAGTEAFF.